One sample yielded the 4 T cell receptor beta chains listed below, sequenced in a study of T-cell reconstitution after alpha-beta-depleted transplantation in children. Unique molecular identifiers were incorporated into the prepared TCRbeta library. TCRdb reprocessed the PCR reads via MiXCR and lists one record per CDR3 protein. The sample includes around 500,000 distinct CDR3 sequences, 23% seen only once; the top ten take 11% to 15%. The sequencing here drew on PBMCs, mostly from graft donor cells, taken 360 days after TCRalphabeta/CD19-depleted stem cell transplant. The receptor source for this set is a boy in the first two years of life who had a stem cell transplant for acute myeloid leukemia, so the T cells may come from the graft donor.

The chain carries TRBV27 and TRBJ2-3, with D unresolved. The CDR3 is made up of 15 amino acids. Germline-derived CDR1 and CDR2 are MNHEY and SMNVEV (reference sequence). V lost 6 bases, J lost 5 bases, and 18 bases lay in between. Here the CDR3 reads CASSRTWSVLDTQYF. The CDR3 nucleotides are TGTGCCAGCAGCCGGACCTGGAGCGTCTTAGATACGCAGTATTTT.

The gene calls are TRBV4-3 and TRBJ2-1, with D perhaps matching TRBD1 (6 bases). Trimming cost V 5 bases and J 6 bases, with 20 bases left between them. This CDR3 region has 16 residues. Per germline, CDR1 LGHNA and CDR2 YSLEER. The CDR3 protein is CASSTPRSGAGNEQFF. The DNA of the CDR3 is TGCGCCAGCAGCACCCCCCGGTCAGGGGCAGGCAATGAGCAGTTCTTC.

This clonotype was observed many times. The gene calls are TRBV25-1 and TRBJ1-1; D is uncertain. Trimming pared 1 base from V and 5 bases from J, leaving 11 bases between. Per germline, CDR1 MGHDK and CDR2 SYGVNS. The length of the CDR3 is 14 residues. The CDR3 sequence is CASSESLGETEAFF. In nucleotides, the CDR3 is TGTGCCAGCAGTGAATCCCTCGGGGAAACTGAAGCTTTCTTT. Looking up the rest from reference TRBV25-1 and TRBJ1-1 gives the full variable domain: EADIYQTPRYLVIGTGKKITLECSQTMGHDKMYWYQQDPGMELHLIHYSYGVNSTEKGDLSSESTVSRIRTEHFPLTLESARPSHTSQYLCASSESLGETEAFFGQGTRLTVV.

This clonotype turned up a few times. This rearrangement joins TRBV12-3 or TRBV12-4 to TRBJ2-5, with 7 nucleotides matching TRBD2. The CDR3 totals 13 residues. The J segment lost 5 bases and the V segment lost 3 bases, leaving 3 bases of the junction unmatched. The CDR3 loop reads CASSFSGMETQYF. CDR3 in DNA: TGTGCCAGCAGTTTCAGCGGGATGGAGACCCAGTACTTC.